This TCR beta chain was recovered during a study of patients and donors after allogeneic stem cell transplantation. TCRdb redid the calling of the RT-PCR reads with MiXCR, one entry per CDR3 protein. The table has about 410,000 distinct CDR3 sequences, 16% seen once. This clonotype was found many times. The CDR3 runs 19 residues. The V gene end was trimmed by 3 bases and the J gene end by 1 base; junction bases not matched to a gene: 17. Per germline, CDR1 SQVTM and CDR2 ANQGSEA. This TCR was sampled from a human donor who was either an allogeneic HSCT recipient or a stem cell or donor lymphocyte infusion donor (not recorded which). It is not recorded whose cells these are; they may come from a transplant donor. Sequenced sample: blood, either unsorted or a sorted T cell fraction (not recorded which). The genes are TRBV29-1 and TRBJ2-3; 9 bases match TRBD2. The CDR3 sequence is CSVERTGLASSLGTDTQYF. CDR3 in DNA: TGCAGCGTTGAGAGAACCGGACTAGCGTCTAGTCTCGGCACAGATACGCAGTATTTT.